Below, 17 T cell receptor beta chains from the same sample are listed, as sequenced in a study of T cell responses to AZD1222 COVID-19 vaccine. TCRdb's table, derived via immunoSEQ multiplex PCR, lists solely in-frame clones and lacks some. The sample yields 150,000 or so clones, roughly 89% seen once. The sequencing here drew on peripheral blood, taken on day 0 of AZD1222 vaccination. The receptors here all came from an adult in good health.

This chain links TRBV18 with TRBJ1-2, with a possible D match to TRBD1 (5 bases). CDR1 KGHSH and CDR2 LQKENI come from the germline V gene. V was cut by 2 bases and J by 7 bases, with 11 bases left in between. The CDR3 runs to 13 residues. CDR3 coding DNA: TGTGCCAGCTCACCAAGGGACTTTGGTGGCTACACCTTC. Translation gives CASSPRDFGGYTF.

This clone turned up a few times. J is TRBJ1-5 and V is TRBV5-1; D is unclear. CDR1 and CDR2 from the germline V gene are SGHRS and YFSETQ. The CDR3 has 13 amino acids. V lost 2 bases and J lost 7, with 10 bases in between. The CDR3 DNA is TGCGCCAGCAGCTTAGAGGGCCCCCAGCCCCAGCATTTT. It translates to CASSLEGPQPQHF.

The V gene is TRBV27, the J gene TRBJ2-5, with TRBD2 as a possible D gene (6 bases). Germline CDR1 reads MNHEY; CDR2 reads SMNVEV (reference sequence). Trimming took off 5 bases at V and 4 bases at J, with 14 bases between the two ends. The CDR3 sequence is 14 residues long. The CDR3 loop reads CASSPRLGGETQYF. The CDR3 DNA is TGTGCCAGCAGTCCCCGGTTGGGGGGAGAGACCCAGTACTTC.

This chain uses TRBV19 with TRBJ1-2; unclear D gene. CDR3 size: 13 residues. Germline-derived CDR1 and CDR2 are LNHDA and SQIVND (reference sequence). Trimming removed 3 bases from V and 4 bases from J, with 9 bases in between. The CDR3 spells CASSIGRIYGYTF. The CDR3 coding sequence is TGTGCCAGTAGTATCGGAAGAATCTATGGCTACACCTTC.

This chain links TRBV27 with TRBJ1-3, with 8 bases identical to TRBD1. Germline lookup yields CDR1 MNHEY and CDR2 SMNVEV (reference sequence). Losses at the gene ends were 4 bases for V and 0 bases for J; bases not matched to a gene: 8. This CDR3 has 17 residues. The CDR3 protein is CASSSQGGRRSGNTIYF. As DNA, the CDR3 is TGTGCCAGCAGTTCACAGGGGGGCCGACGCTCTGGAAACACCATATATTTT.

The J gene is TRBJ1-2, the V gene TRBV4-1, with unresolved D. Germline CDR1 and CDR2: MGHRA and YSYEKL. The germline V and J ends were trimmed by 0 bases and 8 bases, with 10 bases remaining between them. This CDR3 has 13 amino acids. The CDR3 DNA reads as TGCGCCAGCAGCCAAGATCGTGCAGGAGGCTACACCTTC. This gives the protein CASSQDRAGGYTF.

This rearrangement joins TRBV3-1 (or the pseudogene TRBV3-2) to TRBJ1-3; D unresolved. This CDR3 comprises 16 residues. Looked up from germline, CDR1 is LGHDT and CDR2 is YNNKEL (reference sequence). V gave up 1 base and J gave up 0 bases, with 10 bases separating them. The chain's CDR3 is CASSQGQTFSGNTIYF. CDR3 DNA: TGTGCCAGCAGCCAAGGCCAGACCTTCTCTGGAAACACCATATATTTT.

This chain joins TRBV5-1 and TRBJ2-1, with D unclear. Between the trimmed V and J ends, which lost 1 base and 8 bases, there was a span of 7 bases. Germline values: CDR1 SGHRS, CDR2 YFSETQ. This CDR3 is built from 12 residues. DNA of the CDR3: TGCGCCAGCAGCTTGAATTCGGATGAGCAGTTCTTC. Protein: CASSLNSDEQFF.

This clone has a handful of counts. The chain carries TRBV28 and TRBJ1-5; D gene unclear. The CDR3 totals 15 residues. CDR1 and CDR2 from the germline V gene are MDHEN and SYDVKM. V was shortened by 5 bases and J by 2 bases, with 13 bases between the two germline ends. CDR3 region: CASSPPDLGNQPQHF. Here the CDR3 DNA reads TGTGCCAGCAGTCCCCCAGATCTGGGCAATCAGCCCCAGCATTTT.

The chain uses TRBV25-1 and TRBJ1-4; D might be TRBD1 (5 bases). V dropped 5 bases and J dropped 4 bases, with 14 bases sitting between them. Germline V gene lookup returns CDR1 MGHDK and CDR2 SYGVNS. The CDR3 sequence is 15 residues long. CDR3 bases: TGTGCCAGCAGTAATCCGGGACGCAGTAATGAAAAACTGTTTTTT. Protein: CASSNPGRSNEKLFF. Drawing the rest from reference TRBV25-1 and TRBJ1-4, the complete variable domain is EADIYQTPRYLVIGTGKKITLECSQTMGHDKMYWYQQDPGMELHLIHYSYGVNSTEKGDLSSESTVSRIRTEHFPLTLESARPSHTSQYLCASSNPGRSNEKLFFGSGTQLSVL.

V and J are TRBV23-1 and TRBJ2-7; weak D call: TRBD1 (6 bases). TRBV23-1 is an ORF for which the function is uncertain. V was trimmed by 8 bases and J by 2 bases, leaving 22 bases between them. CDR3 length: 16 amino acids. The CDR3 spells CASGSDSSISTYEQYF. Here the CDR3 DNA reads TGCGCCAGCGGATCGGACAGTAGTATATCGACCTACGAGCAGTACTTC.

Here the CDR3 DNA reads TGTGCCAGCAGCAAGGACAGCCAAGAGACCCAGTACTTC. It specifies CASSKDSQETQYF. The rearrangement links TRBV9 to TRBJ2-5; possible D gene TRBD1, 6 bases. The V end lost 4 bases, the J end lost 1 base, and 8 bases lay between the germline ends. The CDR3 contains 13 residues. Per germline, CDR1 SGDLS and CDR2 YYNGEE.

This rearrangement joins TRBV24-1 to TRBJ2-1, with 10 bases identical to TRBD2. Germline V gene data show CDR1 as KGHDR and CDR2 as SFDVKD. V was clipped by 3 bases and J by 5 bases; unmatched bases: 6. The CDR3 loop spans 16 amino acids. The CDR3 DNA is TGTGCCACCAGTGATCCTACTAGCGGGGACAACAATGAGCAGTTCTTC. Amino acids: CATSDPTSGDNNEQFF.

The sample holds a few counts of this clone. This chain links TRBV20-1 with TRBJ2-1, with D tentatively TRBD2 (7 bases). CDR3 length equals 15 residues. Germline CDR1 DFQATT, CDR2 SNEGSKA (reference sequence). V lost 3 bases and J lost 6, with 18 bases in between. For the CDR3, the DNA is TGCAGTGCTAGTCGTCGGGGGAGGGGGGTCAATGAGCAGTTCTTC. Translated, it gives CSASRRGRGVNEQFF.

The genes are TRBV9 and TRBJ1-1, with D maybe TRBD1 (6 bases). CDR1 is SGDLS, CDR2 YYNGEE, per germline. V lost 2 bases, J lost 7 bases, and 12 bases lay in between. CDR3 size: 13 residues. In DNA form, the CDR3 reads TGTGCCAGCAGCGTTGTCTTGGACAGTGAAGCTTTCTTT. Translated: CASSVVLDSEAFF.

The chain combines TRBV2 with TRBJ1-2; 8 positions match TRBD1. Trimming took 1 base from V and 8 from J; bases not matched to a gene: 6. This CDR3 contains 14 residues. Germline CDR1 SNHLY, CDR2 FYNNEI. The CDR3 sequence is CASSEGTGPEGYTF. CDR3 in DNA: TGTGCCAGCAGTGAAGGGACAGGGCCTGAGGGCTACACCTTC. The complete variable domain, with remaining parts taken from reference TRBV2 and TRBJ1-2, reads EPEVTQTPSHQVTQMGQEVILRCVPISNHLYFYWYRQILGQKVEFLVSFYNNEISEKSEIFDDQFSVERPDGSNFTLKIRSTKLEDSAMYFCASSEGTGPEGYTFGSGTRLTVV.

Written as DNA, the CDR3 is TGTGCCAGCAGCTATGGGGGAACGGGGGGGACCCGTTTGAAGCAGTACTTC. Residues: CASSYGGTGGTRLKQYF. The rearrangement uses TRBV7-9 and TRBJ2-7, with 8 positions matching TRBD2. Germline V gene sequence: CDR1 SEHNR, CDR2 FQNEAQ (reference sequence). This CDR3 region has 17 residues. With 4 bases clipped from V and 8 bases from J, the junction kept 19 bases outside the gene matches.